Sequencing of this TCR beta chain was carried out in a study of tumor and adjacent non-tumor tissue in lung cancer. CDR1 MNHNS and CDR2 SASEGT come from the germline V gene. Between the trimmed V and J ends, which lost 11 bases and 0 bases, there was a span of 18 bases. CDR3 size: 15 residues. Three rounds of nested PCR, following a modified ARM-PCR protocol, produced the TCRbeta library. Via MiXCR, TCRdb re-called the multiplex PCR reads, giving one row per CDR3 protein. The table has some 100,000 distinct CDR3 sequences, 60% to 80% seen once. Overall study results and limits: Significantly higher TCR diversity was found in tumor than normal lung. Tumor TCR diversity, when higher, was linked to shorter survival.

The template was RNA from unsorted bulk tissue. The normal lung tissue was taken more than 3 cm from the tumor edge. A remark on this clonotype: Its cognate antigen is unknown.

This rearrangement joins TRBV6-1 to TRBJ2-3; no clear D gene. Sequencing input: distant non-tumor lung tissue. This clonotype was sampled from a man in his fifties or sixties with non-small cell lung cancer. CDR3 sequence: CAANSPRESTDTQYF. DNA for the CDR3: TGTGCCGCTAACTCCCCGCGCGAGAGCACAGATACGCAGTATTTT.